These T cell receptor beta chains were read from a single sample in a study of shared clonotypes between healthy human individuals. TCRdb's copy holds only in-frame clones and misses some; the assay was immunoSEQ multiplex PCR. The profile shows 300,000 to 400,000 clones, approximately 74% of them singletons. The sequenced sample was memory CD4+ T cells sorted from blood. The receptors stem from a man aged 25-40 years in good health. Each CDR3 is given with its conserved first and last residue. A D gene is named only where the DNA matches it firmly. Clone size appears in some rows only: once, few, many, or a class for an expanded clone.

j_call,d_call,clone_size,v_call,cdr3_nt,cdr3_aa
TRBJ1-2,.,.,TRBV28,TGTGCGAGCGGCGACTCGGTCTATGGCTACACCTTC,CASGDSVYGYTF
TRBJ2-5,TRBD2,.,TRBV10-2,TGCGCCAGCAGAACTAGCGGCGGAGGGGAAGAGACCCAGTACTTC,CASRTSGGGEETQYF
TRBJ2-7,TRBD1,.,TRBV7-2,TGTGCCAGCAGTTATCCGACAGGGGGATTGCCCTACGAGCAGTACTTC,CASSYPTGGLPYEQYF
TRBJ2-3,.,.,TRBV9,TGTGCCAGCAGCGTAGGGGTAGGGGTTACAGATACGCAGTATTTT,CASSVGVGVTDTQYF
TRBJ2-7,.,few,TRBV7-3,TGTGCCAGCAGCTTGATGGCAGCCTCCTACGAGCAGTACTTC,CASSLMAASYEQYF
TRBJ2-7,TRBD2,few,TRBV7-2,TGTGCCAGCAGCTTAGCGCTCGGCGGGAGCTCCTACGAGCAGTACTTC,CASSLALGGSSYEQYF
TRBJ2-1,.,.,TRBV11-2,TGTGCCAGCAGCTTAGATAGTGAGCAGTTCTTC,CASSLDSEQFF
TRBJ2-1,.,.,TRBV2,TGTGCCAGCAGAGAAGACACCTACAATGAGCAGTTCTTC,CASREDTYNEQFF
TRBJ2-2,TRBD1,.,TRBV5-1,TGCGCCAGCAGCATCAGGGGACAGGGTTTAGTTGCCGGGGAGCTGTTTTTT,CASSIRGQGLVAGELFF
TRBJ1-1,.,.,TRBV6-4,TGTGCCAGCAGTGACTCTTGGGGGGGGAACACTGAAGCTTTCTTT,CASSDSWGGNTEAFF
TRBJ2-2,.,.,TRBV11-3,TGTGCCAGCAGCTTCAGTTCCGGGGAGCTGTTTTTT,CASSFSSGELFF
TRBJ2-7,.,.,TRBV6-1,TGTGCCAGCAGTAGAACCCCCACGGTTAGCTACGAGCAGTACTTC,CASSRTPTVSYEQYF
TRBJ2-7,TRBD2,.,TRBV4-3,TGCGCCAGCAGCCAAGATAGCGGGAAGAGGTACGAGCAGTACTTC,CASSQDSGKRYEQYF
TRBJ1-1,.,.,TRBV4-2,TGTGCCAGCAGCCAAGCGCAGTGGGACACTGAAGCTTTCTTT,CASSQAQWDTEAFF
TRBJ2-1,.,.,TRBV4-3,TGCGCCAGCAGCCAAGGATTTGAAAACAATGAGCAGTTCTTC,CASSQGFENNEQFF
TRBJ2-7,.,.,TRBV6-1,TGTGCCAGCAGTGAAGTTAGAATTTACGAGCAGTACTTC,CASSEVRIYEQYF
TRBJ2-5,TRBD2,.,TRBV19,TGTGCCAGTAGTATGAGCGGGAGTTTCCCAGGAGAGACCCAGTACTTC,CASSMSGSFPGETQYF
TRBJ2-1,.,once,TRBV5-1,TGCGCCAGCAGCTTCGGGGGCCCGGGGGTTAGTGAGCAGTTCTTC,CASSFGGPGVSEQFF
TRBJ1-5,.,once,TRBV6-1,TGTGCCAGCAGTGAAGGCAACTCTAATCAGCCCCAGCATTTT,CASSEGNSNQPQHF
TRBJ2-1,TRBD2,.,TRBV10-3,TGTGCCATCAGTGAGACCGGACTAGCGGGAAGGCGTAATGAGCAGTTCTTC,CAISETGLAGRRNEQFF
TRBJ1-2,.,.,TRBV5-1,TGCGCCAGCGGACAGAACTATGGCTACACCTTC,CASGQNYGYTF